This TCR beta chain derives from a study of neoadjuvant anti-PD-1 for oral cavity cancer. Method: immunoSEQ multiplex PCR; TCRdb's copy keeps in-frame clones and lacks some. The table records 60,000 to 75,000 clones, about four fifths of them present only once. V lost 7 bases to trimming and J lost 7 bases; unmatched junction nucleotides: 2. Looked up from germline, CDR1 is SGHVS and CDR2 is FQNEAQ. The CDR3 runs 14 residues. The clonotype comes from a person between 35 and 79 years old with oral cavity squamous cell carcinoma. V and J are TRBV7-8 and TRBJ2-1, with 15 bases lining up with TRBD2. The source was PBMCs, collected before nivolumab (anti-PD-1) treatment. The CDR3: CASIGLAGGNEQFF. In nucleotides, the CDR3 is TGTGCCAGCATCGGACTAGCGGGAGGGAATGAGCAGTTCTTC.